Listed here are 20 T cell receptor beta chains from one sample, sequenced in a study of T cells in Graves' hyperthyroidism and ophthalmopathy. Authors of the study amplified TCR beta CDR3 regions from RNA transcripts. The HTBI set primed first-round TCR CDR3 RT-PCR. One entry per CDR3 protein, called by TCRdb with MiXCR from the multiplex PCR reads. In the table there are about 420,000 distinct CDR3 sequences, around 13% of which are singletons. What was sequenced was blood. These receptors were obtained from a woman under 30 with Graves' hyperthyroidism.

The rearrangement uses TRBV6-1 and TRBJ1-1, with TRBD1 as a possible D gene (6 bases). There are 15 residues in the CDR3. Trimming took 2 bases from V and 1 from J, leaving 11 bases between them. Germline CDR1 reads MNHNS; CDR2 reads SASEGT. Here the CDR3 DNA reads TGTGCCAGCAGTGAAAGGGGGTACGGGAACACTGAAGCTTTCTTT. Protein: CASSERGYGNTEAFF.

This clonotype has at least ten counts. The chain has TRBV6-1 and TRBJ1-6; 7 bases match TRBD1. The CDR3 length is 15 residues. In germline, CDR1 is MNHNS, CDR2 SASEGT. J gave up 7 bases and V 4 bases, and 7 bases lay outside the gene matches. CDR3 sequence reads: CASSVRRDSNSPLHF. For the CDR3, the DNA is TGTGCCAGCAGTGTCCGCCGGGACAGCAATTCACCCCTCCACTTT.

In this sample, this clonotype turned up many times. This chain connects TRBV7-2 to TRBJ2-1; no firm D call. CDR1 is SGHTA, CDR2 FQGNSA, per germline. This CDR3 contains 14 residues. V lost 1 base and J 0 bases, leaving 4 bases between the germline ends. The CDR3 sequence is CASSLGVSYNEQFF. DNA of the CDR3: TGTGCCAGCAGCTTAGGCGTCTCCTACAATGAGCAGTTCTTC.

This clonotype was seen a single time. The rearrangement uses TRBV12-3 or TRBV12-4 and TRBJ2-1; D is perhaps TRBD2 (6 bases). V was clipped by 5 bases and J by 2 bases, with 16 bases between them. This CDR3 contains 16 residues. This chain's CDR3 is CASSDPLIAAYNEQFF. Written as DNA, the CDR3 is TGTGCCAGCAGTGATCCCCTTATAGCGGCCTACAATGAGCAGTTCTTC.

The chain combines TRBV29-1 with TRBJ1-1; 10 bases match TRBD1. Per germline, CDR1 SQVTM and CDR2 ANQGSEA. The CDR3 contains 14 residues. After removal of 4 bases from V and 0 bases from J, the junction contained 2 bases not matched to a gene. The CDR3 spells CSVVGQGMNTEAFF. The CDR3 DNA is TGCAGCGTTGTGGGACAGGGGATGAACACTGAAGCTTTCTTT.

This clonotype was seen only a few times. The V gene is TRBV7-9, the J gene TRBJ1-2; D is unclear. The CDR3 is made up of 14 amino acids. Trimming cost V 0 bases and J 6 bases, with 11 bases left between them. Germline assignment: CDR1 SEHNR and CDR2 FQNEAQ (reference sequence). As DNA, the CDR3 is TGTGCCAGCAGCTTAGCGCAGGCAGCCAATGGCTACACCTTC. Amino acids: CASSLAQAANGYTF.

This sequence joins TRBV9 and TRBJ1-4; D is possibly TRBD1 (5 bases). This CDR3 comprises 17 residues. In germline, CDR1 is SGDLS, CDR2 YYNGEE. V was cut by 0 bases and J by 0 bases, with 12 bases left in between. CDR3 DNA: TGTGCCAGCAGCGTAGCCGGGGCAGTTGCAACTAATGAAAAACTGTTTTTT. This gives the protein CASSVAGAVATNEKLFF.

Concerning this clonotype: A much larger clone lies one base from this, so it may be a read error. This chain uses TRBV29-1 with TRBJ2-5, with 11 positions matching TRBD2. J was trimmed by 9 bases and V by 5 bases; bases with no gene match: 5. This CDR3 comprises 12 residues. Germline V gene sequence: CDR1 SQVTM, CDR2 ANQGSEA. CDR3 nucleotide sequence: TGCAGCGTTCGTCTAGCGGGAGGTCCCCAGTACTTC. Amino acid sequence: CSVRLAGGPQYF.

Many counts were recorded for this clonotype. CDR3 nucleotide sequence: TGTGCCAGCAGCCTGTCAGTTAGGGGAACCTACGAGCAGTACTTC. This sequence encodes CASSLSVRGTYEQYF. The chain combines TRBV7-2 with TRBJ2-7; D might be TRBD1 (5 bases). V was clipped by 5 bases and J by 2 bases, with 16 bases between them. The CDR3 length is 15 residues. Germline CDR1 is SGHTA and CDR2 is FQGNSA.

This clonotype was recorded many times. The chain is built from TRBV20-1 and TRBJ2-5; 14 positions agree with TRBD2. The germline V gene encodes CDR1 DFQATT and CDR2 SNEGSKA (reference sequence). Losses at the gene ends were 7 bases for V and 5 bases for J; bases not matched to a gene: 3. This CDR3 has 13 residues. CDR3 DNA sequence: TGCAGTGGCAGGACTAGCGGGAGGGAGACCCAGTACTTC. It yields the protein CSGRTSGRETQYF.

This sequence joins TRBV20-1 and TRBJ1-5; D is unclear. CDR3 length: 13 residues. V shed 5 bases and J shed 0 bases, with 8 bases lying between them. Germline CDR1 reads DFQATT; CDR2 reads SNEGSKA (reference sequence). This CDR3 reads CSASGTSNQPQHF. CDR3 sequence (DNA): TGCAGTGCTTCCGGAACTAGCAATCAGCCCCAGCATTTT.

This clonotype appeared many times. V and J are TRBV5-1 and TRBJ1-1; TRBD1 might be the D (5 bases). Germline V CDR1 and CDR2: SGHRS, YFSETQ. V was clipped by 2 bases and J by 2 bases, with 10 bases between them. The CDR3 consists of 14 residues. CDR3 sequence reads: CASSLFDSNTEAFF. DNA of the CDR3: TGCGCCAGCAGCTTATTCGACAGTAACACTGAAGCTTTCTTT.

This clonotype came up many times. The chain couples TRBV6-1 to TRBJ1-2, with a tentative D call TRBD1 (5 bases). The CDR3 length is 14 residues. V lost 5 bases and J lost 4, with 14 bases in between. The germline V gene has CDR1 MNHNS and CDR2 SASEGT. The CDR3 sequence is CASSKPGDLYGYTF. The CDR3 DNA sequence: TGTGCCAGCAGTAAACCGGGGGATCTCTATGGCTACACCTTC.

There are many counts of this clonotype. The chain joins TRBV4-3 to TRBJ2-7; D uncertain. The V end was cut by 0 bases, the J end by 6 bases, with 9 bases between. The germline V gene encodes CDR1 LGHNA and CDR2 YSLEER. The CDR3 contains 13 residues. The CDR3 loop reads CASSQEFLGEQYF. DNA of the CDR3: TGCGCCAGCAGCCAAGAATTCTTGGGCGAGCAGTACTTC.

This rearrangement joins TRBV7-2 to TRBJ1-3; the match to TRBD1 covers 7 bases. Germline V lookup: CDR1 SGHTA, CDR2 FQGNSA. This CDR3 is built from 15 residues. J was trimmed by 4 bases and V by 5 bases; bases with no gene match: 8. CDR3 in amino acids: CASSLPPGQGNTIYF. Written as DNA, the CDR3 is TGTGCCAGCAGCCTACCTCCGGGACAGGGAAACACCATATATTTT.

Only a few counts were recorded for this clonotype. The chain uses TRBV19 and TRBJ2-7; 8 nucleotides agree with TRBD1. Germline values: CDR1 LNHDA, CDR2 SQIVND (reference sequence). The J segment lost 5 bases and the V segment lost 9 bases, leaving 12 bases of the junction unmatched. This CDR3 is built from 14 residues. The CDR3 coding sequence is TGTGCCAGCCGGAACAGGGACAGGTACGACGAGCAGTACTTC. Encoded protein: CASRNRDRYDEQYF.

This clonotype showed up many times. The J gene is TRBJ2-7, the V gene TRBV4-1, with 9 bases that match TRBD2. CDR3 length: 15 amino acids. The ends lost 0 bases at V and 3 bases at J; junction bases unmatched: 3. CDR1 is MGHRA, CDR2 YSYEKL, per germline. In nucleotides, the CDR3 is TGCGCCAGCAGCCAAGAGCTAGCGGGAATCTACGAGCAGTACTTC. It is translated as CASSQELAGIYEQYF.

This clonotype came up many times. The chain combines TRBV6-1 with TRBJ2-7, with 7 bases identical to TRBD1. After removal of 6 bases from V and 2 bases from J, the junction contained 10 bases not matched to a gene. Per the germline V gene, CDR1 is MNHNS and CDR2 is SASEGT. The CDR3 loop spans 15 amino acids. CDR3 region: CASRPGTARAYEQYF. CDR3 DNA: TGTGCCAGCAGGCCCGGGACAGCGAGAGCCTACGAGCAGTACTTC.

This clonotype was observed a handful of times. The J gene is TRBJ1-2, the V gene TRBV28, with D perhaps matching TRBD1 (5 bases). V lost 7 bases and J lost 4, with 16 bases in between. Looked up from germline, CDR1 is MDHEN and CDR2 is SYDVKM. The CDR3 runs 14 residues. The CDR3 region has the DNA TGTGCCAGCACCCTCGCGGGCGGGGGCTATGGCTACACCTTC. Translated, it gives CASTLAGGGYGYTF.

This clonotype has only a few counts. The chain is built from TRBV28 and TRBJ2-2; D is possibly TRBD1 or TRBD2 (6 bases each). Trimming left V 4 bases short and J 2 bases short, with 20 bases between. Per the germline V gene, CDR1 is MDHEN and CDR2 is SYDVKM. The CDR3 runs 18 residues. The CDR3 protein is CASSSGSRGGSNTGELFF. As DNA, the CDR3 is TGTGCCAGCAGTTCCGGCTCCCGAGGGGGGAGTAACACCGGGGAGCTGTTTTTT.